The 10 T cell receptor beta chains given below trace back to one sample, sequenced in a study of CD8+CD57+ T cells in acquired aplastic anemia. Template material for TCR beta VDJ and CDR3 profiling consisted of genomic DNA. TCRdb itself ran the reads through MiXCR, one entry per CDR3 protein. Counted here are some 210,000 distinct CDR3 sequences, 61% occurring once; the ten biggest clones make up approximately 32%. The specimen sequenced was sorted CD4+, CD8+, or CD8+CD57+ T cells (not recorded which) from PBMCs. The receptors stem from a human donor in good health.

The CDR3 DNA reads as TGTGCCAGCAGCTTCGCCACAGGGGGAATCACTGAAGCTTTCTTT. Its protein product is CASSFATGGITEAFF. The chain is built from TRBV13 and TRBJ1-1; TRBD1 matches 8 bases. This CDR3 has 15 residues. In germline, CDR1 is PRHDT, CDR2 FYEKMQ (reference sequence). The V and J ends lost 3 bases and 4 bases, in that order; junction bases with no gene match: 7.

V is TRBV19 and J is TRBJ1-2; perhaps TRBD1 as D (6 bases). The V gene's germline CDR1 is LNHDA and CDR2 SQIVND (reference sequence). The CDR3 runs to 17 residues. V lost 5 bases and J 5 bases, leaving 24 bases between the germline ends. This chain's CDR3 is CASSELGTQGGPYGYTF. The DNA of the CDR3 is TGTGCCAGTAGTGAACTCGGGACACAAGGGGGACCTTATGGCTACACCTTC.

This chain uses TRBV19 with TRBJ2-7; D gene uncertain. CDR1 is LNHDA, CDR2 SQIVND, per germline (reference sequence). The V end lost 3 bases, the J end lost 2 bases, and 8 bases lay between the germline ends. This CDR3 region has 13 residues. The CDR3 bases are TGTGCCAGTAGTATCGACGGTACCTACGAGCAGTACTTC. Amino acid sequence: CASSIDGTYEQYF.

This clonotype appeared once. The chain employs TRBV12-3 or TRBV12-4 and TRBJ2-4; 10 nucleotides line up with TRBD1. V lost 0 bases to trimming and J lost 7 bases; unmatched junction nucleotides: 6. This CDR3 comprises 16 residues. The DNA of the CDR3 is TGTGCCAGCAGTTTAGCAGGGACAGGGGTTGTTAACATTCAGTACTTC. Translated: CASSLAGTGVVNIQYF.

The chain links TRBV15 to TRBJ2-3; D gene ambiguous. Trimming took off 1 base at V and 2 bases at J, with 1 base between the two ends. Looked up from germline, CDR1 is LNHNV and CDR2 is YYDKDF (reference sequence). The CDR3 runs 12 residues. DNA of the CDR3: TGTGCCACCAGCAGAGCCACAGATACGCAGTATTTT. It yields the protein CATSRATDTQYF.

The rearrangement joins TRBV5-1 to TRBJ2-7, with D unclear. The germline V and J ends were trimmed by 4 bases and 4 bases, with 9 bases remaining between them. Germline assignment: CDR1 SGHRS and CDR2 YFSETQ. The CDR3 has 12 amino acids. CDR3 loop: CASSRERYEQYF. In DNA form, the CDR3 reads TGCGCCAGCAGCCGAGAGAGGTACGAGCAGTACTTC.

The CDR3 region is CAKDLLAGYTF. CDR3 nucleotides: TGTGCCAAAGACCTCCTGGCTGGCTACACCTTC. The chain joins TRBV7-3 to TRBJ1-2; D remains unclear. CDR1 is SGHTA, CDR2 FQGTGA, per germline. The V end lost 10 bases, the J end lost 7 bases, and 13 bases lay between the germline ends. The length of the CDR3 is 11 residues.

The chain links TRBV24-1 to TRBJ2-7; D not resolved. Germline V gene lookup returns CDR1 KGHDR and CDR2 SFDVKD. Between the trimmed V and J ends, which lost 2 bases and 3 bases, there was a span of 19 bases. This CDR3 contains 17 residues. The CDR3 region is CATSDSPRHGSYYEQYF. CDR3 coding DNA: TGTGCCACCAGTGATTCCCCACGCCACGGTTCGTACTACGAGCAGTACTTC.

With regard to this clonotype: Germline is not matched at one junction end, which may reflect a read error. The CDR3 DNA reads TGTGCCACAGAGTGGACAGAAACTATCTTT. As protein: CATEWTETIF. The chain recombines TRBV7-9 with TRBJ1-1; D is perhaps TRBD1 (6 bases). This CDR3 comprises 10 residues. CDR1 is SEHNR and CDR2 is FQNEAQ in the germline V gene (reference sequence).

This clonotype turned up a few times. The chain employs TRBV27 and TRBJ2-7; 7 bases agree with TRBD2. In germline, CDR1 is MNHEY, CDR2 SMNVEV (reference sequence). The CDR3 length is 16 residues. The V and J ends lost 5 bases and 2 bases, in that order; junction bases with no gene match: 12. DNA for the CDR3: TGTGCCAGCAGTAACCTACCGGGACTACCAACCTACGAGCAGTACTTC. Its protein product is CASSNLPGLPTYEQYF.